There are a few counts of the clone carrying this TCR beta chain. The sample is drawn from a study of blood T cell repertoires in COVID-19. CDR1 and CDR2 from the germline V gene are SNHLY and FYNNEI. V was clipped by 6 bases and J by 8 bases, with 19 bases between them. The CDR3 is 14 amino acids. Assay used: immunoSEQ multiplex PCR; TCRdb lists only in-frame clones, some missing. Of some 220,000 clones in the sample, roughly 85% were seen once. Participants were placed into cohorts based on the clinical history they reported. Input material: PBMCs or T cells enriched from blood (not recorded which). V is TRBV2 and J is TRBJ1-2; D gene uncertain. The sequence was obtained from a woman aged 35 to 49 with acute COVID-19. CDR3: CASRVSSSGGGYTF. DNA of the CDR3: TGTGCCAGCAGGGTCAGCTCCAGCGGTGGGGGCTACACCTTC.